Given below is one T cell receptor (beta chain) in context. What it binds is unknown. This sample was included in a study of cytomegalovirus exposure and HLA in healthy donors. Across the study: A previous analysis identified 95 million to 120 million unique TCR beta sequences derived from 180 million or so T cells. Study results and caveats: A missense DCLRE1C variant was associated with V- and J-gene trimming of TCR beta chains in a later analysis, and an independent cohort replicated the association. A later analysis showed HLA-associated TCR beta chains outstripping equally common others in clonal expansion.

Researchers ran the PCR with 60 Vbeta and 13 Jbeta primers. Original handling: In a later analysis, of 80 million or so unique beta chains, 9 million to 11 million appeared in at least two donors. This table comes from immunoSEQ multiplex PCR, and its TCRdb copy is limited to in-frame clones, with some not included. V and J calls and clone size are those listed in that table; D and trimming were worked out from the DNA. This sample has roughly 120,000 clones, with about 80% found just once. V gave up 0 bases and J gave up 0 bases; unmatched junction bases: 6. The germline CDR1 and CDR2 sequences are SGDLS and YYNGEE. The CDR3 contains 16 residues.

This TCR came from a woman aged 50 to 60 in good health and CMV-seropositive. Sequencing was carried out using PBMCs. The chain carries TRBV9 and TRBJ2-7; 7 nucleotides align to TRBD2. This chain's CDR3 is CASSVGAGRFSYEQYF. The CDR3 nucleotides read TGTGCCAGCAGCGTAGGAGCCGGGAGGTTCTCCTACGAGCAGTACTTC.